The rows below give T cell receptor beta chains drawn from one sample of a study of neoadjuvant anti-PD-1 for oral cavity cancer. The table came from immunoSEQ multiplex PCR; TCRdb's copy has only in-frame clones and leaves some out. The sample has roughly 60,000 clones, approximately 79% seen once; the top ten hold 2% to 3%. Here the sequenced sample was PBMCs, taken before nivolumab (anti-PD-1) treatment. These receptors all come from a person aged 35-79 years with oral cavity squamous cell carcinoma. The CDR3 runs from the conserved cysteine through the conserved F or W. D genes are given only for firm matches. Clone size is given for some rows only: seen once, a few or many times, or a class if the clone is expanded.

V	length	D	size	J	DNA	CDR3
TRBV25-1	12	-	-	TRBJ1-1	TGTGCCAGCAGTCGGAGGGCCACTGAAGCTTTCTTT	CASSRRATEAFF
TRBV18	15	-	once	TRBJ1-4	TGTGCCAGCTCACCGGGTCCTCTAATTAATGAAAAACTGTTTTTT	CASSPGPLINEKLFF
TRBV19	14	TRBD1	-	TRBJ1-5	TGTGCCAGTAGTACGACAGGGGGGGACCAGCCCCAGCATTTT	CASSTTGGDQPQHF
TRBV19	17	TRBD1	-	TRBJ1-5	TGTGCCAGTAATCGGGACAGGGGGCATCAGGGCAATCAGCCCCAGCATTTT	CASNRDRGHQGNQPQHF
TRBV6-5	15	-	once	TRBJ1-1	TGTGCCAGCAGTTACGAGGCGGACAGTAACACTGAAGCTTTCTTT	CASSYEADSNTEAFF
TRBV2	13	TRBD1	few	TRBJ1-1	TGTGCCAGCAGTGTTTTGGCAGGGGGGGAAGCTTTCTTT	CASSVLAGGEAFF
TRBV4-2	16	TRBD1	-	TRBJ2-7	TGTGCCAGCAGCCAAGAGTTGGCAGGGGGCCACTACGAGCAGTACTTC	CASSQELAGGHYEQYF
TRBV23-1	16	TRBD1	-	TRBJ1-1	TGCGCCAGCAGCCAGCCTCCCGGGACAGGGAACACTGAAGCTTTCTTT	CASSQPPGTGNTEAFF
TRBV7-8	16	TRBD1	-	TRBJ1-5	TGTGCCAGCAGCACTAACAGGGGGCAAGGCAATCAGCCCCAGCATTTT	CASSTNRGQGNQPQHF
TRBV15	14	-	-	TRBJ2-5	TGTGCCACCAGCAGACAGAGGGATCAAGAGACCCAGTACTTC	CATSRQRDQETQYF
TRBV9	13	-	-	TRBJ2-7	TGTGCCAGCAGCCCCCCGAGCTCCTACGAGCAGTACTTC	CASSPPSSYEQYF
TRBV25-1	15	-	-	TRBJ1-5	TGTGCCAGCAGTGGGTTTGACGGGAGCAATCAGCCCCAGCATTTT	CASSGFDGSNQPQHF
TRBV2	11	-	-	TRBJ1-4	TGTGCCAGAGGGAGGGATGGAAAACTGTTTTTT	CARGRDGKLFF
TRBV11-3	15	-	-	TRBJ2-2	TGTGCCAGCAGCCGTAGGGGGATTAACACCGGGGAGCTGTTTTTT	CASSRRGINTGELFF
TRBV30	17	-	-	TRBJ2-1	TGTGCCTGGAGTGTGACGGGAAGCGGTCTCCATTACAATGAGCAGTTCTTC	CAWSVTGSGLHYNEQFF
TRBV2	13	-	once	TRBJ2-2	TGTGCCAGCAGTGAAGTGGTAACCGGGGAGCTGTTTTTT	CASSEVVTGELFF
TRBV5-8	13	TRBD1	-	TRBJ1-1	TGTGCCAGCAGCAGGGACAGGATTACTGAAGCTTTCTTT	CASSRDRITEAFF
TRBV6-1	15	-	-	TRBJ1-5	TGTGCCAGCAGTGAAGCTGGGCGCGTGTGGCAGCCCCAGCATTTT	CASSEAGRVWQPQHF
TRBV11-2	14	-	-	TRBJ1-1	TGTGCCAGCGGTCTAAAGGGTGGCGGCACTGAAGCTTTCTTT	CASGLKGGGTEAFF
TRBV10-3	14	-	few	TRBJ1-5	TGTGCCATCAGTGATCAGTCCCCAAATCAGCCCCAGCATTTT	CAISDQSPNQPQHF
TRBV27	14	-	-	TRBJ1-1	TGTGCCAGCAGTTCCCTGGACCCGAACACTGAAGCTTTCTTT	CASSSLDPNTEAFF
TRBV2	15	-	-	TRBJ1-1	TGTGCCAGCAGTCCCAGACAGGCAAAAAACACTGAAGCTTTCTTT	CASSPRQAKNTEAFF
TRBV7-9	14	-	-	TRBJ1-1	TGTGCCAGCAGCTTAATTAGAATGAACACTGAAGCTTTCTTT	CASSLIRMNTEAFF
TRBV5-1	15	TRBD2	-	TRBJ2-1	TGCGCCAGCAGCTCTACTAGCGGGGGGGCATATGAGCAGTTCTTC	CASSSTSGGAYEQFF
TRBV6-1	14	TRBD1	-	TRBJ1-6	TGTGCCAGCACCCTACAGGGGCTAGATTCACCCCTCCACTTT	CASTLQGLDSPLHF
TRBV6-6	15	-	-	TRBJ2-1	TGTGCCAGCAGTTACTCGAGGGGGGGGGCTGGTGAGCAGTTCTTC	CASSYSRGGAGEQFF
TRBV6-1	15	-	-	TRBJ2-7	TGTGCCAGCAGTGAAACGGCAGGCTATACCTACGAGCAGTACTTC	CASSETAGYTYEQYF
TRBV19	16	-	-	TRBJ1-2	TGTGCCAGTAGGGTATCGGGGGCCGATAAACGCTATGGCTACACCTTC	CASRVSGADKRYGYTF
TRBV10-2	13	-	-	TRBJ1-5	TGCGCCAGCAGTGAGCATGGGAATCAGCCCCAGCATTTT	CASSEHGNQPQHF
TRBV6-1	17	-	-	TRBJ2-7	TGTGCCAGCAGTGAAGCGACCAGGCAGGATGACCCCTACGAGCAGTACTTC	CASSEATRQDDPYEQYF
TRBV5-1	13	-	once	TRBJ1-6	TGCGCCAGCAGCCCGGCTCCTGGTTCACCCCTCCACTTT	CASSPAPGSPLHF
TRBV5-4	13	-	-	TRBJ1-1	TGTGCCAGCAGCTTGCGAGGGGGTGGGGAAGCTTTCTTT	CASSLRGGGEAFF
TRBV9	17	TRBD2	-	TRBJ2-1	TGTGCCAGCAGCGTAGAGAGACTAGCGGGGAAATCCAATGAGCAGTTCTTC	CASSVERLAGKSNEQFF
TRBV18	12	TRBD1	-	TRBJ1-1	TGTGCCAGCTCAGGGACAGTCACTGAAGCTTTCTTT	CASSGTVTEAFF
TRBV5-1	16	-	-	TRBJ1-1	TGCGCCAGCAGCTTGTCGTCCGGGGTCAAGTCCACTGAAGCTTTCTTT	CASSLSSGVKSTEAFF
TRBV2	17	-	-	TRBJ1-5	TGTGCCAGCAGTGAAACCCCTGGAGGGAGGGGTGGACAGCCCCAGCATTTT	CASSETPGGRGGQPQHF
TRBV11-1	12	TRBD1	-	TRBJ1-2	TGTGCCAGCCAAGACAGGGCCGGCGGCTACACCTTC	CASQDRAGGYTF
TRBV28	14	-	-	TRBJ1-5	TGTGCCACGGCCCGAAGTGAAAGGGTTCAGCCCCAGCATTTT	CATARSERVQPQHF
TRBV9	15	TRBD2	-	TRBJ2-3	TGTGCCAGCAGCGGAGGTAGCGGGAGTAGGGATACGCAGTATTTT	CASSGGSGSRDTQYF
TRBV2	16	TRBD1	-	TRBJ2-5	TGTGCCAGCAGCCTTGAGAAGGGACAGGGCAAAGAGACCCAGTACTTC	CASSLEKGQGKETQYF
TRBV30	13	-	once	TRBJ1-2	TGTGCCTGGAGCTCAGGGTTAAGCTATGGCTACACCTTC	CAWSSGLSYGYTF
TRBV5-4	17	TRBD2	-	TRBJ2-7	TGTGCCAGCAGCCCGGTCGACCCTAGCGGGGCTTCCTACGAGCAGTACTTC	CASSPVDPSGASYEQYF
TRBV6-4	14	-	-	TRBJ2-3	TGTGCCAGCAGGTCTGGGCCCGCGGCAGATACGCAGTATTTT	CASRSGPAADTQYF
TRBV9	17	TRBD2	-	TRBJ2-5	TGTGCCAGCAGCGTGGGGACTAGCGGGGTAACATCGGAGACCCAGTACTTC	CASSVGTSGVTSETQYF
TRBV18	15	-	-	TRBJ1-2	TGTGCCAGCCGCCAACCGGGGTCTGGGAACTATGGCTACACCTTC	CASRQPGSGNYGYTF
TRBV7-9	15	-	-	TRBJ2-2	TGTGCCAGCAGCTTAGCCGGGCCCGACACCGGGGAGCTGTTTTTT	CASSLAGPDTGELFF
TRBV10-1	14	-	-	TRBJ2-7	TGCGCCAGCAGTGTCGCCGCAAATTCCCACGAGCAGTACTTC	CASSVAANSHEQYF
TRBV10-3	13	-	-	TRBJ2-7	TGTGCCATCAGTCAGGACTGGAGCTACGAGCAGTACTTC	CAISQDWSYEQYF
TRBV5-1	16	-	-	TRBJ2-6	TGCGCCAGCAGCTTGAACGGCGCTCAAGGGGCCAACGTCCTGACTTTC	CASSLNGAQGANVLTF
TRBV18	15	TRBD1	-	TRBJ1-1	TGTGCCAGCTCACCAGGGACAGGGGGCCAGGCTGAAGCTTTCTTT	CASSPGTGGQAEAFF
TRBV6-6	13	TRBD2	-	TRBJ2-3	TGTGCCAGCACTCAGCGGGACACAGATACGCAGTATTTT	CASTQRDTDTQYF
TRBV19	14	-	-	TRBJ2-1	TGTGCCAGTGGGTTCTTGGGGTCCTACAATGAGCAGTTCTTC	CASGFLGSYNEQFF
TRBV29-1	13	TRBD1	-	TRBJ2-7	TGCAGCGTTGACGGGACAGGGGGCGAAGTGCAGTACTTC	CSVDGTGGEVQYF
TRBV6-5	14	TRBD1	-	TRBJ2-3	TGTGCCAGCAGTGAACCGGGACAGGGACATACGCAGTATTTT	CASSEPGQGHTQYF
TRBV2	12	-	-	TRBJ2-6	TGTGCCAGCAGGGCTGGGGCCAACGTCCTGACTTTC	CASRAGANVLTF
TRBV25-1	16	TRBD2	-	TRBJ2-4	TGTGCCAGCAGTGAATGGGAGGGATCGGCTAAAAACATTCAGTACTTC	CASSEWEGSAKNIQYF
TRBV14	16	TRBD1	few	TRBJ2-5	TGTGCCAGCAGCCCACGACAGGGGAACTTACAAGAGACCCAGTACTTC	CASSPRQGNLQETQYF
TRBV19	14	-	-	TRBJ2-2	TGTGCCAGTAGCCCAAACAGGCCCACCGGGGAGCTGTTTTTT	CASSPNRPTGELFF